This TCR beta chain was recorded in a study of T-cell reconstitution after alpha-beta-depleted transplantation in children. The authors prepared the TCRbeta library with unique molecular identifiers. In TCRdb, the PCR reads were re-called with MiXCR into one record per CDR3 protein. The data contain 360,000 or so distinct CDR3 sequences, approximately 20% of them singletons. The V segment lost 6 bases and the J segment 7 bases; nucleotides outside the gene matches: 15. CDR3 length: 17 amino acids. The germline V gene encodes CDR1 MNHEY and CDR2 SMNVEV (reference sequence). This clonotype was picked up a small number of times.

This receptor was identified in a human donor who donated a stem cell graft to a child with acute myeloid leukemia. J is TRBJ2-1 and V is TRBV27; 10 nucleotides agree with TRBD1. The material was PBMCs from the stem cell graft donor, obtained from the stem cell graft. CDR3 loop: CASRLKTGQGLGNEQFF. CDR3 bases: TGTGCCAGCAGATTAAAAACGGGACAGGGGCTTGGGAATGAGCAGTTCTTC.